This T cell receptor (beta chain) was recovered during a study of ipilimumab plus nivolumab after autologous stem cell transplantation. Study-level findings and limits: The authors say TCR, Treg and microbiome findings warrant further study.

Ipilimumab, 1 mg/kg, started 14 to 28 days after autologous transplant. Patients received nivolumab 3 mg/kg at weeks 1, 4, 7, 10, then fortnightly to week 26. This clone was recorded once. What it recognizes is unknown. V shed 3 bases and J shed 0 bases, with 8 bases lying between them. Germline lookup yields CDR1 KGHSH and CDR2 LQKENI. This CDR3 has 14 amino acids. Sequenced by immunoSEQ multiplex PCR; TCRdb stores in-frame clones only, minus some. The sample records tens of thousands of clones, 74% being singletons. The genes are TRBV18 and TRBJ1-1; D is unclear. This clonotype originated in a male donor with diffuse large B-cell lymphoma. Sequenced here: PBMCs, sampled in a trial of ipilimumab plus nivolumab as post-transplant consolidation. This CDR3 reads CASSPLNVNTEAFF. Here the CDR3 DNA reads TGTGCCAGCTCACCCCTTAATGTGAACACTGAAGCTTTCTTT. The entire variable domain, with the rest obtained from reference TRBV18 and TRBJ1-1, is as follows: NAGVMQNPRHLVRRRGQEARLRCSPMKGHSHVYWYRQLPEEGLKFMVYLQKENIIDESGMPKERFSAEFPKEGPSILRIQQVVRGDSAAYFCASSPLNVNTEAFFGQGTRLTVV.